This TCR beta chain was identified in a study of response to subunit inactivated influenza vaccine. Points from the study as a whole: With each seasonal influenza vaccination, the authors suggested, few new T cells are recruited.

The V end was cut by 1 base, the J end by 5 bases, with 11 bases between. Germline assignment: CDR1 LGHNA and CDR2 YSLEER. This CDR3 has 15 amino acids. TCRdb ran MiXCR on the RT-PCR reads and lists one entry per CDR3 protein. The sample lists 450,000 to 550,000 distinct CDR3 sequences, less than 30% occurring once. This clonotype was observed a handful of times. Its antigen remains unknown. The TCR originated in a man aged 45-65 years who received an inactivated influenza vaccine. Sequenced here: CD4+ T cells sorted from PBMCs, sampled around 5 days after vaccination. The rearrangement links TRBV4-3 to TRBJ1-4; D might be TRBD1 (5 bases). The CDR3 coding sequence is TGCGCCAGCAGCCAAGGCAGAGGGGAGAATGAAAAACTGTTTTTT. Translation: CASSQGRGENEKLFF.